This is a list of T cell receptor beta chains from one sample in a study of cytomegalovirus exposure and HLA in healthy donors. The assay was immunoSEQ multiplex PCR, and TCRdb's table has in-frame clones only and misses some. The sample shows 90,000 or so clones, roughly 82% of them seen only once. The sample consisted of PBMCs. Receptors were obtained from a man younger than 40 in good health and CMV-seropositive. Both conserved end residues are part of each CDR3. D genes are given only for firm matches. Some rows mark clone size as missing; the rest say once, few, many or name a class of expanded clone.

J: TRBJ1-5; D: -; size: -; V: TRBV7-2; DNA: TGTGCCAGCAGCAGGAGCCCGGGGTCAGGTCAGCCCCAGCATTTT; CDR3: CASSRSPGSGQPQHF
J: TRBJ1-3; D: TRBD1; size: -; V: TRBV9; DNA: TGTGCCAGCAGCCCCCGGGACAGGTCCTCTGGAAACACCATATATTTT; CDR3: CASSPRDRSSGNTIYF
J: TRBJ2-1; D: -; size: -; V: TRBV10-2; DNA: TGCGCCAGCAGTGAGTCTCCGGGAGCCTCCTACAATGAGCAGTTCTTC; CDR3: CASSESPGASYNEQFF
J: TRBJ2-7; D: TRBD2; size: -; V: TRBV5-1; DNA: TGCGCCAGCAGCTGGGGGACTAGCGTCACCTACGAGCAGTACTTC; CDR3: CASSWGTSVTYEQYF
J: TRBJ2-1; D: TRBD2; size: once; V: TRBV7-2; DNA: TGTGCCAGCAGCCCCCGACTTGCGGGAGGGCCGGGGAATGAGCAGTTCTTC; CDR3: CASSPRLAGGPGNEQFF
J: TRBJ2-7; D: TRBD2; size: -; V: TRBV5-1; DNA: TGCGCCAGCAGCTCGGGACTAGCGGGAGTCTACGAGCAGTACTTC; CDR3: CASSSGLAGVYEQYF
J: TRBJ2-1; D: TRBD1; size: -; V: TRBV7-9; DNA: TGTGCCAGCAGCCCAGACCCCCAGGGGGCGTTGGGGTACAATGAGCAGTTCTTC; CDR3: CASSPDPQGALGYNEQFF
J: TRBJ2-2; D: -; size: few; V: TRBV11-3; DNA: TGTGCCAGCAAGGGCGGGGTAAACACCGGGGAGCTGTTTTTT; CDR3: CASKGGVNTGELFF
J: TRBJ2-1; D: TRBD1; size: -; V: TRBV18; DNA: TGTGCCAGCTCACCGGGACAGGGTTTGGGTGAGCAGTTCTTC; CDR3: CASSPGQGLGEQFF
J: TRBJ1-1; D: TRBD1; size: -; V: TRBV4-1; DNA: TGCGCCAGCAGCCTTGCCGGACAGGGGGCGACTGAAGCCTTCTTT; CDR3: CASSLAGQGATEAFF
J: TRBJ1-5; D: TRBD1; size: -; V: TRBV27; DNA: TGTGCCAGCAGTTTATCGGGAGGACAGGGGGGTTTTCAGCCCCAGCATTTT; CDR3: CASSLSGGQGGFQPQHF
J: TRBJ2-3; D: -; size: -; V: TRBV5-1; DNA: TGCGCCAGCAGCCCAAACTCGGCGGGCAGCACAGATACGCAGTATTTT; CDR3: CASSPNSAGSTDTQYF
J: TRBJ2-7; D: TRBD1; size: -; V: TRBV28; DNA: TGTGCCAGCACCATAAGCAGACAGGGGTATAGGGAGCAGTACTTC; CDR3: CASTISRQGYREQYF
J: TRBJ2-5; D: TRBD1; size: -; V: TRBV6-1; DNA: TGTGCCATCAGGAAGGGACAGAACCAAGAGACCCAGTACTTC; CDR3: CAIRKGQNQETQYF
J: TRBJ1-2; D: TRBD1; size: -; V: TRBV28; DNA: TGTGCCAGCAGTGAATTGGGACAGGACCAACGGGAAGGCTATGGCTACACCTTC; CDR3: CASSELGQDQREGYGYTF
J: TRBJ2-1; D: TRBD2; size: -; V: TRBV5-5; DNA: TGTGCCAGCAGCTTGGCTCTAGCGGGGTACAATGAGCAGTTCTTC; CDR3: CASSLALAGYNEQFF